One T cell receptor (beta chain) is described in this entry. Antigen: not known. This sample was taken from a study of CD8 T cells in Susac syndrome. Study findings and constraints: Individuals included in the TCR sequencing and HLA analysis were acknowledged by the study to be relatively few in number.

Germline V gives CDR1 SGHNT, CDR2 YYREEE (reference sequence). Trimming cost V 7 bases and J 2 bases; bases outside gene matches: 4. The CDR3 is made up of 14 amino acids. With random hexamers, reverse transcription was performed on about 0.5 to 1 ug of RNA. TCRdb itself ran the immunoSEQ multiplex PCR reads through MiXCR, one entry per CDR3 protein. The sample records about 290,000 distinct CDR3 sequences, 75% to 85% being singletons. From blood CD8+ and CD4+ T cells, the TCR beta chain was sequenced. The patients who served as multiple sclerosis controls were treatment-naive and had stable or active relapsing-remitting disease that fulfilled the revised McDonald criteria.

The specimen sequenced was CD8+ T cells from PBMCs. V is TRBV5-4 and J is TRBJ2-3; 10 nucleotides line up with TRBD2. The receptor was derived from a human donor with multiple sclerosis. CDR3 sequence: CASEAGGTTDTQYF. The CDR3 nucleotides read TGTGCCAGCGAAGCGGGAGGGACCACAGATACGCAGTATTTT.